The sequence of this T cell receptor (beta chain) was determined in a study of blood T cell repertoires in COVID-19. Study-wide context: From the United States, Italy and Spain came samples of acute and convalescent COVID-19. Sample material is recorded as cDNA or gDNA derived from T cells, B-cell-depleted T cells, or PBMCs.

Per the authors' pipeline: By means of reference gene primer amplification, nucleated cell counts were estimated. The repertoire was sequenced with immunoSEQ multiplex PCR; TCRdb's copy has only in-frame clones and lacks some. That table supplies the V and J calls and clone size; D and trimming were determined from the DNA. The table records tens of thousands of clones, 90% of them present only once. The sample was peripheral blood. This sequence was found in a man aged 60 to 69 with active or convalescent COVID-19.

The CDR3 loop reads CASGQPYEQYF. The CDR3 nucleotides are TGTGCCAGCGGGCAACCCTACGAGCAGTACTTC. The chain is built from TRBV6-6 and TRBJ2-7; D ambiguous. Germline CDR1 MNHNY, CDR2 SVGAGI (reference sequence). The CDR3 length is 11 residues. Trimming took off 8 bases at V and 2 bases at J, with 7 bases between the two ends.